These 32 T cell receptor beta chains were sequenced from one sample in a study of regulatory T cells in long-lasting Graves disease. The authors built TCR beta libraries using iRepertoire HTBI primers and Arm-PCR of CDR3 regions. TCRdb fed the multiplex PCR reads into MiXCR, producing one record per CDR3 protein. The sample lists about 440,000 distinct CDR3 sequences; 15% were seen once. Time point here: newly diagnosed GD, antithyroid drugs for less than 3 months. RNA from PBMCs was the source of the TCR library. These same records also appear under a second study, on T cells in Graves' hyperthyroidism and ophthalmopathy.

Sequencing used peripheral blood mononuclear cells (PBMCs), obtained at new diagnosis, from a patient treated with antithyroid drugs. Every receptor here comes from a woman in her 30s with Graves disease.

In this sample, this clonotype turned up a few times. This chain connects TRBV7-2 to TRBJ2-1; D gene ambiguous. V was cut by 1 base and J by 7 bases, with 8 bases left in between. This CDR3 has 13 amino acids. Germline V lookup: CDR1 SGHTA, CDR2 FQGNSA. CDR3 sequence reads: CASSLVTVNEQFF. The CDR3 nucleotides read TGTGCCAGCAGCTTAGTGACTGTTAATGAGCAGTTCTTC.

This clonotype was recorded a few times. The chain joins TRBV6-1 to TRBJ2-3, with 9 nucleotides matching TRBD2. Per germline, CDR1 MNHNS and CDR2 SASEGT. V shed 4 bases, J shed 8 bases, and the junction held 13 bases outside the gene matches. The CDR3 runs 16 residues. CDR3 sequence reads: CASSATTSGFPSTQYF. The CDR3 nucleotides are TGTGCCAGCAGTGCAACGACTAGCGGATTTCCGAGTACGCAGTATTTT.

This clonotype was seen ten or more times. The genes are TRBV3-1 and TRBJ2-7; D perhaps matches TRBD1 (5 bases). Trimming took 3 bases from V and 1 from J, leaving 10 bases between them. Germline CDR1 reads LGHDT; CDR2 reads YNNKEL (reference sequence). This CDR3 is 14 amino acids long. CDR3 DNA: TGTGCCAGCAGCCACGACAGTGGGTCCTACGAGCAGTACTTC. This encodes CASSHDSGSYEQYF.

This clonotype has only a few counts. The chain carries TRBV20-1 and TRBJ2-4; the D gene is possibly TRBD2 (6 bases). Trimming removed 0 bases from V and 3 bases from J, with 15 bases in between. This CDR3 is built from 16 residues. The germline gives CDR1 DFQATT, CDR2 SNEGSKA (reference sequence). The CDR3 nucleotides read TGCAGTGCTAGAGATCCGGGGGTTTGGGACAAAAACATTCAGTACTTC. Its protein is CSARDPGVWDKNIQYF.

The chain is built from TRBV12-3 or TRBV12-4 and TRBJ1-5; 7 bases align to TRBD1. With V trimmed by 1 base and J by 4 bases, 4 bases remained unmatched. This CDR3 has 15 residues. Here the CDR3 DNA reads TGTGCCAGCAGTTTAGGGACAGGTACAAATCAGCCCCAGCATTTT. This translates into CASSLGTGTNQPQHF.

The gene calls are TRBV3-1 and TRBJ2-6; D is unclear. Trimming removed 2 bases at V and 0 bases at J, with 8 bases between. Germline CDR1 reads LGHDT; CDR2 reads YNNKEL (reference sequence). CDR3 length: 16 amino acids. The CDR3 DNA sequence: TGTGCCAGCAGCCAACCCGTTACCTCTGGGGCCAACGTCCTGACTTTC. It specifies CASSQPVTSGANVLTF.

This clonotype showed up many times. CDR3 in DNA: TGTGCCAGCAGCCAAGGAGGGGTTAGCAATCAGCCCCAGCATTTT. Encoded protein: CASSQGGVSNQPQHF. The chain uses TRBV3-1 and TRBJ1-5; tentatively, D is TRBD1 (5 bases). This CDR3 contains 15 residues. V was trimmed by 1 base and J by 0 bases, leaving 7 bases between them. Germline loops: CDR1 LGHDT, CDR2 YNNKEL (reference sequence). Looking up the rest from reference TRBV3-1 and TRBJ1-5 gives the full variable domain: DTAVSQTPKYLVTQMGNDKSIKCEQNLGHDTMYWYKQDSKKFLKIMFSYNNKELIINETVPNRFSPKSPDKAHLNLHINSLELGDSAVYFCASSQGGVSNQPQHFGDGTRLSIL.

The rearrangement links TRBV5-1 to TRBJ2-1; a possible D gene is TRBD2 (6 bases). The CDR3 contains 18 residues. V was clipped by 3 bases and J by 2 bases, with 21 bases between them. Germline CDR1 and CDR2: SGHRS and YFSETQ. CDR3 nucleotides: TGCGCCAGCAGCTCCACCCAACGGGAGCGGGCAACCTACAATGAGCAGTTCTTC. Residues: CASSSTQRERATYNEQFF.

The table lists this clonotype with many counts. J is TRBJ1-2 and V is TRBV11-2; D not certain. Germline values: CDR1 SGHAT, CDR2 FQNNGV. V lost 5 bases to trimming and J lost 3 bases, with 13 bases between them. CDR3 length equals 14 residues. The CDR3 DNA reads as TGTGCCAGCAGCCTAGGACTCCTCGACTATGGCTACACCTTC. As protein: CASSLGLLDYGYTF.

The chain recombines TRBV7-9 with TRBJ2-7; D possibly corresponds to TRBD2 (5 bases). Germline-derived CDR1 and CDR2 are SEHNR and FQNEAQ (reference sequence). V shed 1 base and J shed 3 bases, with 16 bases lying between them. The CDR3 is made up of 16 amino acids. As DNA, the CDR3 is TGTGCCAGCAGCTTAGTTTCGCCAGCGGAAAACTACGAGCAGTACTTC. It encodes CASSLVSPAENYEQYF.

This clonotype was detected a few times. V is TRBV24-1 and J is TRBJ2-7; D unresolved. The CDR3 length is 13 residues. Germline lookup yields CDR1 KGHDR and CDR2 SFDVKD. Deletions cut 3 bases from V and 4 bases from J, with 9 bases between. DNA for the CDR3: TGTGCCACCAGTGATGGGAACGCTTACGAGCAGTACTTC. Residues: CATSDGNAYEQYF.

The rearrangement uses TRBV19 and TRBJ2-7, with D possibly TRBD2 on 6 matching bases. CDR1 and CDR2 from the germline V gene are LNHDA and SQIVND (reference sequence). Trimming took 3 bases from V and 1 from J, leaving 10 bases between them. This CDR3 is 14 amino acids long. In nucleotides, the CDR3 is TGTGCCAGTAGTATTAGCGGAGCTTCCTACGAGCAGTACTTC. This encodes CASSISGASYEQYF.

This clonotype was observed at least ten times. The chain uses TRBV10-3 and TRBJ1-5, with 7 nucleotides matching TRBD1. Germline V gives CDR1 ENHRY, CDR2 SYGVKD. Unmatched junction bases numbered 17, after V lost 10 bases and J lost 5 bases. This CDR3 has 16 amino acids. The CDR3 reads CASSRGVGQGDQPQHF. CDR3 bases: TGTGCCAGCAGCCGTGGAGTGGGGCAGGGGGATCAGCCCCAGCATTTT.

This clonotype was seen many times. V and J are TRBV7-2 and TRBJ2-7, with 8 bases fitting TRBD1. V was clipped by 5 bases and J by 4 bases; unmatched bases: 10. The CDR3 length is 15 residues. Germline lookup yields CDR1 SGHTA and CDR2 FQGNSA. The CDR3 region has the DNA TGTGCCAGCAGCACCACGGGACAGGAGTTTTACGAGCAGTACTTC. Protein sequence: CASSTTGQEFYEQYF.

This clonotype was seen a handful of times. A single base separates this from a much larger clone, so it may be a read error. The conserved phenylalanine or tryptophan is not found at the CDR3 terminus, so this likely reflects a read error. The chain links TRBV12-3 or TRBV12-4 to TRBJ1-1, with TRBD1 matching over 7 bases. The CDR3 runs 14 residues. J gave up 1 base and V 5 bases, and 4 bases lay outside the gene matches. CDR3 sequence: CASSPGQQNTEAFL. The CDR3 nucleotides read TGTGCCAGCAGTCCGGGACAGCAGAACACTGAAGCTTTCCTT.

The sample holds many counts of this clonotype. This chain links TRBV7-8 with TRBJ1-1; no reliable D call. The CDR3 is made up of 16 amino acids. Germline V gene sequence: CDR1 SGHVS, CDR2 FQNEAQ. The ends were cut back, 1 base at V and 2 bases at J, with 14 bases in the middle. The CDR3 reads CASSLEYTGRNTEAFF. The CDR3 coding sequence is TGTGCCAGCAGCTTAGAGTACACCGGCAGAAACACTGAAGCTTTCTTT.

V usage is TRBV12-3 or TRBV12-4 and J usage is TRBJ2-3; no firm D call. The assigned J gene may be wrong: the sequence end matches TRBJ2-7 better. This CDR3 region has 17 residues. As DNA, the CDR3 is TGTGCCAGCAGTTTGAGTGCCCTCGGGTCCCCATCCTACGAGCAGTACTTC. It is translated as CASSLSALGSPSYEQYF.

Ten or more counts support this clonotype. The V and J genes are TRBV11-3 and TRBJ2-3; weak D call: TRBD2 (5 bases). The length of the CDR3 is 13 residues. V was clipped by 3 bases and J by 4 bases, with 8 bases between them. Germline CDR1 and CDR2: SGHNT and YENEEA. The chain's CDR3 is CASSLGGSDTQYF. Here the CDR3 DNA reads TGTGCCAGCAGCTTGGGCGGGTCAGATACGCAGTATTTT.

This clonotype was recorded many times. The rearrangement joins TRBV5-1 to TRBJ2-3; TRBD1 matches 7 bases. After removal of 0 bases from V and 4 bases from J, the junction contained 8 bases not matched to a gene. This CDR3 is built from 16 residues. The germline V gene has CDR1 SGHRS and CDR2 YFSETQ. As DNA, the CDR3 is TGCGCCAGCAGCTTGGCCACAGGGGTCAGCGCAGATACGCAGTATTTT. Protein product: CASSLATGVSADTQYF. Using reference TRBV5-1 and TRBJ2-3 for the parts outside the CDR3, the full variable domain is KAGVTQTPRYLIKTRGQQVTLSCSPISGHRSVSWYQQTPGQGLQFLFEYFSETQRNKGNFPGRFSGRQFSNSRSEMNVSTLELGDSALYLCASSLATGVSADTQYFGPGTRLTVL.

The chain couples TRBV6-1 to TRBJ1-5, with D possibly TRBD1 on 6 matching bases. Trimming shortened V by 5 bases and J by 6 bases, and 14 bases separated the two germline ends. The germline gives CDR1 MNHNS, CDR2 SASEGT. This CDR3 has 14 amino acids. Here the CDR3 reads CASSSKGEAQPQHF. The CDR3 DNA reads TGTGCCAGCAGTAGCAAGGGGGAGGCTCAGCCCCAGCATTTT.

This clonotype appeared a few times. This may be a read error, as it is one base from a much larger clone. V gene TRBV13 combines with J gene TRBJ2-7, with TRBD1 matching over 9 bases. There are 15 residues in the CDR3. Germline V gene lookup returns CDR1 PRHDT and CDR2 FYEKMQ (reference sequence). The junction had 11 bases not matched to a gene; V was cut back by 8 bases and J by 3 bases. The CDR3 region has the DNA TGTGCCAGCTTGAGGCGACAGGGGGACGTCTACGAGCAGTACTTC. Translated: CASLRRQGDVYEQYF.

The sample holds many counts of this clonotype. The chain employs TRBV2 and TRBJ2-3; TRBD2 matches 13 bases. The CDR3 length is 20 residues. Trimming cost V 5 bases and J 5 bases; bases outside gene matches: 19. Looked up from germline, CDR1 is SNHLY and CDR2 is FYNNEI. The DNA for the CDR3 is TGTGCCAGCAGTCTAGTGGGGCCGGGACTAGCGGGGCCACAGGGAGATACGCAGTATTTT. As protein: CASSLVGPGLAGPQGDTQYF.

The V gene is TRBV7-9, the J gene TRBJ2-5; 11 bases align to TRBD2. The germline V gene encodes CDR1 SEHNR and CDR2 FQNEAQ (reference sequence). With 6 bases clipped from V and 5 bases from J, the junction kept 8 bases outside the gene matches. This CDR3 has 15 residues. The CDR3 sequence is CASRGLAVRHETQYF. The CDR3 DNA reads TGTGCCAGCAGGGGACTAGCGGTACGCCACGAGACCCAGTACTTC.

This clonotype was detected many times. This chain joins TRBV12-3 or TRBV12-4 and TRBJ2-1, with 13 bases lining up with TRBD2. The J segment lost 7 bases and the V segment lost 8 bases, leaving 5 bases of the junction unmatched. The CDR3 is 14 residues long. CDR3 region: CASGTSGDRNEQFF. In DNA form, the CDR3 reads TGTGCCAGCGGGACTAGCGGGGACCGTAATGAGCAGTTCTTC.

This clonotype was seen at least ten times. V gene TRBV12-3 or TRBV12-4 combines with J gene TRBJ2-7; the D gene is possibly TRBD2 (5 bases). This CDR3 contains 14 residues. V was cut by 1 base and J by 9 bases, with 16 bases left in between. CDR3 nucleotide sequence: TGTGCCAGCAGTTTAGGGCGGGCCCTCGTCGGGCAGTACTTC. Residues: CASSLGRALVGQYF.

Notes on this clonotype: A read error is likely, as this CDR3 ends without the conserved phenylalanine or tryptophan. J is TRBJ1-2 and V is TRBV5-1; 7 positions match TRBD1. Germline V lookup: CDR1 SGHRS, CDR2 YFSETQ. The CDR3 runs 14 residues. With 6 bases clipped from V and 4 bases from J, the junction kept 9 bases outside the gene matches. CDR3 sequence: CASKGTGASYGYTS. CDR3 bases: TGCGCCAGCAAGGGTACAGGGGCATCCTATGGCTACACCTCC.

For this clonotype: With a much larger clone just one base away, this may be a read error. V is TRBV30 and J is TRBJ1-1; TRBD1 aligns across 7 bases. Germline trimming cut 3 bases from V and 3 bases from J; bases unmatched to any gene: 7. CDR3 size: 14 residues. CDR1 and CDR2 from the germline V gene are GTSNPN and SVGIG (reference sequence). The CDR3 protein is CAWRWDSYYTEAFF. DNA for the CDR3: TGTGCCTGGAGGTGGGACAGTTATTACACTGAAGCTTTCTTT.

This clonotype occurred many times. This rearrangement joins TRBV28 to TRBJ1-1; no clear D. Germline V gene data show CDR1 as MDHEN and CDR2 as SYDVKM. This CDR3 is 16 amino acids long. The V end lost 6 bases, the J end lost 8 bases, and 25 bases lay between the germline ends. The CDR3 is CASSHDTARQRSEAFF. In DNA form, the CDR3 reads TGTGCCAGCAGCCATGACACGGCTAGGCAACGATCAGAAGCTTTCTTT.

The CDR3 region is CASSLGHEGWFQPQHF. The CDR3, as DNA: TGTGCCAGCAGTTTAGGTCACGAGGGGTGGTTTCAGCCCCAGCATTTT. This rearrangement joins TRBV12-3 or TRBV12-4 to TRBJ1-5, with D tentatively TRBD1 (5 bases). The ends were cut back, 1 base at V and 6 bases at J, with 16 bases in the middle. CDR3 length: 16 residues.

The sample holds many counts of this clonotype. The chain employs TRBV20-1 and TRBJ2-5; 9 nucleotides match TRBD2. This CDR3 region has 11 residues. J lost 14 bases, V lost 4 bases, and 8 bases had no gene match. Per germline, CDR1 DFQATT and CDR2 SNEGSKA (reference sequence). CDR3: CSAILRLAEYF. The CDR3 nucleotides are TGCAGTGCTATCCTAAGACTAGCGGAATACTTC.

In this sample, this clonotype turned up a few times. As DNA, the CDR3 is TGTGCCAGCAGCCCGCAGGGGGCCATGACTGAAGCTTTCTTT. The encoded protein is CASSPQGAMTEAFF. This sequence joins TRBV7-9 and TRBJ1-1; 8 bases agree with TRBD1. The CDR3 contains 14 residues. Per the germline V gene, CDR1 is SEHNR and CDR2 is FQNEAQ (reference sequence). V lost 5 bases to trimming and J lost 5 bases; unmatched junction nucleotides: 7.

The rearrangement links TRBV7-9 to TRBJ1-4, with 12 positions matching TRBD1. Germline CDR1 reads SEHNR; CDR2 reads FQNEAQ (reference sequence). This CDR3 region has 17 residues. After removal of 5 bases from V and 0 bases from J, the junction contained 4 bases not matched to a gene. CDR3 amino acids: CASSRGTGGATNEKLFF. DNA of the CDR3: TGTGCCAGCAGCAGGGGGACAGGGGGCGCAACTAATGAAAAACTGTTTTTT.